What follows are 17 T cell receptor beta chains derived from one specimen sequenced in a study of shared clonotypes between healthy human individuals. The method was immunoSEQ multiplex PCR; TCRdb's version includes in-frame clones alone and lacks a portion of them. The profile shows some 550,000 clones, 97% of them singletons. Sequenced sample: naive CD4+ T cells sorted from blood. Subset here: CD45RA+ positively selected. The receptors originated from a woman in her twenties or thirties in good health.

This chain uses TRBV19 with TRBJ2-1; D possibly uses TRBD1 or TRBD2 (5 bases each). V was cut by 7 bases and J by 7 bases, with 14 bases left in between. Germline V gives CDR1 LNHDA, CDR2 SQIVND (reference sequence). This CDR3 has 13 amino acids. CDR3 sequence (DNA): TGTGCCAGTACGGGGCCCTTGGGGAATGAGCAGTTCTTC. It yields the protein CASTGPLGNEQFF. Based on the CDR3 plus reference TRBV19 and TRBJ2-1, the full variable domain is DGGITQSPKYLFRKEGQNVTLSCEQNLNHDAMYWYRQDPGQGLRLIYYSQIVNDFQKGDIAEGYSVSREKKESFPLTVTSAQKNPTAFYLCASTGPLGNEQFFGPGTRLTVL.

This rearrangement joins TRBV5-1 to TRBJ2-3, with D hard to call. Trimming took off 3 bases at V and 8 bases at J, with 13 bases between the two ends. This CDR3 contains 13 residues. Germline V gene sequence: CDR1 SGHRS, CDR2 YFSETQ. CDR3 DNA: TGCGCCAGCAGCTCCGGGCTTTCCGGTACGCAGTATTTT. Protein: CASSSGLSGTQYF.

This clone occurred once. The V call is TRBV5-1, the J call TRBJ2-5, with D tentatively TRBD2 (5 bases). With 3 bases removed from V and 7 bases from J, the gap between germline ends came to 19 bases. Germline assignment: CDR1 SGHRS and CDR2 YFSETQ. The CDR3 length is 15 residues. The CDR3 DNA is TGCGCCAGCAGCTCCCAGTCCGCACGTGGAGGGACCCAGTACTTC. It codes for CASSSQSARGGTQYF.

In regard to this clone: The identical CDR3 is also encoded by other nucleotide sequences in the sample. The genes are TRBV6-5 and TRBJ1-1; D uncertain. V shed 3 bases and J shed 4 bases, with 9 bases lying between them. There are 13 residues in the CDR3. Germline assignment: CDR1 MNHEY and CDR2 SVGAGI. CDR3 in DNA: TGTGCCAGCAGTTATGGAGAGGGCACTGAAGCTTTCTTT. Translating gives CASSYGEGTEAFF.

The chain recombines TRBV28 with TRBJ2-1, with TRBD1 identical over 12 bases. The germline V gene encodes CDR1 MDHEN and CDR2 SYDVKM. With 5 bases clipped from V and 7 bases from J, the junction kept 12 bases outside the gene matches. The CDR3 extends over 17 amino acids. In DNA form, the CDR3 reads TGTGCCAGCAGTCCTAGCCTGGGACAGGGGGCGAGTAATGAGCAGTTCTTC. Its protein is CASSPSLGQGASNEQFF.

The chain carries TRBV19 and TRBJ1-2, with 7 bases that match TRBD1. This CDR3 contains 15 residues. Per germline, CDR1 LNHDA and CDR2 SQIVND (reference sequence). The J segment lost 10 bases and the V segment lost 2 bases, leaving 13 bases of the junction unmatched. CDR3 amino acids: CASSISERQGYHYTF. The CDR3 DNA follows: TGTGCCAGTAGTATATCAGAGCGACAGGGCTATCACTACACCTTC.

Regarding this clone: Other DNA sequences in this sample translate to the same CDR3. The V call is TRBV29-1, the J call TRBJ2-3; no definite D call. The V end lost 5 bases, the J end lost 2 bases, and 5 bases lay between the germline ends. This CDR3 is 11 amino acids long. In germline, CDR1 is SQVTM, CDR2 ANQGSEA. The CDR3 bases are TGCAGCGTTACATCCACAGATACGCAGTATTTT. Its protein product is CSVTSTDTQYF.

The chain recombines TRBV5-6 with TRBJ1-2; D is perhaps TRBD1 (5 bases). The CDR3 loop spans 15 amino acids. The germline CDR1 and CDR2 sequences are SGHDT and YYEEEE. Trimming stripped 4 bases from V and 2 bases from J, with 15 bases between. CDR3 amino acids: CASSPWGSQNYGYTF. The DNA for the CDR3 is TGTGCCAGCAGCCCCTGGGGCAGCCAAAACTATGGCTACACCTTC.

The genes are TRBV28 and TRBJ1-3; D remains unclear. The CDR3 is made up of 13 amino acids. Germline V gives CDR1 MDHEN, CDR2 SYDVKM. Deletions cut 6 bases from V and 7 bases from J, with 13 bases between. This chain's CDR3 is CASSRNELNTIYF. CDR3 nucleotides: TGTGCCAGCAGCCGAAACGAACTGAACACCATATATTTT. Complete variable domain (other parts from reference TRBV28 and TRBJ1-3): DVKVTQSSRYLVKRTGEKVFLECVQDMDHENMFWYRQDPGLGLRLIYFSYDVKMKEKGDIPEGYSVSREKKERFSLILESASTNQTSMYLCASSRNELNTIYFGEGSWLTVV.

The V gene is TRBV6-4, the J gene TRBJ2-1; 8 bases line up with TRBD2. The germline V gene has CDR1 MRHNA and CDR2 SNTAGT. The CDR3 extends over 12 amino acids. Trimming took 3 bases from V and 10 from J; bases not matched to a gene: 2. The CDR3 protein is CASSDREGEQFF. The CDR3 coding sequence is TGTGCCAGCAGTGATCGGGAGGGCGAGCAGTTCTTC.

This chain links TRBV19 with TRBJ1-2, with 9 bases matching TRBD1. Trimming at V came to 5 bases and at J to 0 bases, leaving 4 bases not matched to a gene. The CDR3 consists of 15 residues. Germline CDR1 is LNHDA and CDR2 is SQIVND (reference sequence). The CDR3 is CASSVGQGPNYGYTF. The CDR3 DNA sequence: TGTGCCAGTAGTGTAGGACAGGGGCCTAACTATGGCTACACCTTC.

This clone came up once. In nucleotides, the CDR3 is TGTGCCAGCAGTTATTCGACATCTCCCTCTGGAAACACCATATATTTT. Protein: CASSYSTSPSGNTIYF. The chain employs TRBV6-5 and TRBJ1-3; no clear D gene. The CDR3 spans 16 residues. V was cut by 3 bases and J by 0 bases, with 12 bases left in between. Germline V lookup: CDR1 MNHEY, CDR2 SVGAGI.

The V call is TRBV4-2, the J call TRBJ2-3; 8 bases are a match to TRBD2. The CDR3 spans 16 residues. The V and J ends lost 0 bases and 1 base, in that order; junction bases with no gene match: 3. Germline V lookup: CDR1 LGHNA, CDR2 YNFKEQ. In DNA, the CDR3 is TGTGCCAGCAGCCAAGAAATGACTAGCGGCACAGATACGCAGTATTTT. It yields the protein CASSQEMTSGTDTQYF.

This chain connects TRBV13 to TRBJ2-4; D remains unclear. V was pared by 3 bases and J by 5 bases, with 8 bases between. Germline V CDR1 and CDR2: PRHDT, FYEKMQ (reference sequence). The CDR3 is 13 amino acids. CDR3 loop: CASSFGSENIQYF. Written as DNA, the CDR3 is TGTGCCAGCAGCTTCGGTAGTGAAAACATTCAGTACTTC.

This clone was recorded only once. The gene calls are TRBV9 and TRBJ2-5, with 7 bases identical to TRBD1. Germline V lookup: CDR1 SGDLS, CDR2 YYNGEE. After removal of 0 bases from V and 2 bases from J, the junction contained 4 bases not matched to a gene. This CDR3 is 15 amino acids long. The CDR3 nucleotides are TGTGCCAGCAGCGTAGTGGGACAGCTGCAAGAGACCCAGTACTTC. Amino acid sequence: CASSVVGQLQETQYF.

The V and J genes are TRBV10-3 and TRBJ2-2; TRBD2 aligns across 7 bases. The CDR3 totals 14 residues. V was pared by 8 bases and J by 1 base, with 4 bases of the junction left unmatched. CDR1 and CDR2 from the germline V gene are ENHRY and SYGVKD. For the CDR3, the DNA is TGTGCCATCGGTGGACTAGGGAACACCGGGGAGCTGTTTTTT. This encodes CAIGGLGNTGELFF.

The V call is TRBV19, the J call TRBJ2-7; TRBD1 matches at 8 bases. CDR1 and CDR2 from the germline V gene are LNHDA and SQIVND (reference sequence). Trimming took 6 bases from V and 1 from J; bases not matched to a gene: 8. CDR3 size: 15 residues. CDR3: CASRPRDRPSYEQYF. CDR3 nucleotides: TGTGCCAGTAGACCTAGGGACAGGCCGTCCTACGAGCAGTACTTC.